These 10 T cell receptor beta chains were all obtained from the same sample, sequenced in a study of shared clonotypes between healthy human individuals. Naive CD8 cells, CD45RO-negative and positively selected for CCR7, excluded terminally differentiated effector memory CD45RA+ cells. The data were produced by immunoSEQ multiplex PCR, yet TCRdb's version contains in-frame clones alone and is incomplete. The sample lists millions of clones, about 92% occurring once. The specimen sequenced was naive CD8+ T cells from PBMCs. The receptors here all came from a man between 18 and 29 years old in good health. Some clones in this sample may be carry-over from other donors' samples.

The gene calls are TRBV11-2 and TRBJ1-2; D not resolved. CDR1 is SGHAT and CDR2 is FQNNGV in the germline V gene. The V end was cut by 3 bases, the J end by 5 bases, with 10 bases between. The CDR3 spans 13 residues. Here the CDR3 DNA reads TGTGCCAGCAGCTTTGGTCCCGGTTATGGCTACACCTTC. Its translation: CASSFGPGYGYTF.

The rearrangement joins TRBV7-3 to TRBJ1-1; possible D gene TRBD1, 6 bases. Germline V lookup: CDR1 SGHTA, CDR2 FQGTGA. The CDR3 runs to 14 residues. The ends were cut back, 5 bases at V and 6 bases at J, with 16 bases in the middle. The CDR3 here is CASSPLGGSAEAFF. The CDR3 nucleotides read TGTGCCAGCAGCCCTTTAGGGGGATCGGCTGAAGCTTTCTTT. Combining the CDR3 with reference TRBV7-3 and TRBJ1-1 gives the whole variable domain GAGVSQTPSNKVTEKGKYVELRCDPISGHTALYWYRQSLGQGPEFLIYFQGTGAADDSGLPNDRFFAVRPEGSVSTLKIQRTERGDSAVYLCASSPLGGSAEAFFGQGTRLTVV.

The rearrangement joins TRBV14 to TRBJ2-7; 7 nucleotides match TRBD1. Germline lookup yields CDR1 SGHDN and CDR2 FVKESK. The junction had 4 bases not matched to a gene; V was cut back by 3 bases and J by 2 bases. The CDR3 covers 14 residues. CDR3 amino acids: CASSHIGQAYEQYF. The CDR3 DNA follows: TGTGCCAGCAGCCATATCGGACAGGCCTACGAGCAGTACTTC.

The chain has TRBV9 and TRBJ2-7; TRBD1 or TRBD2 may be the D gene (5 bases each). This CDR3 is built from 14 residues. Germline CDR1 and CDR2: SGDLS and YYNGEE. The V end lost 5 bases, the J end lost 5 bases, and 17 bases lay between the germline ends. The CDR3 DNA is TGTGCCAGCAGTCCCTCCGGGACGTATCACGAGCAGTACTTC. It specifies CASSPSGTYHEQYF.

The chain combines TRBV29-1 with TRBJ2-5; 8 nucleotides line up with TRBD2. The germline CDR1 and CDR2 sequences are SQVTM and ANQGSEA. This CDR3 is built from 14 residues. Unmatched junction bases numbered 9, after V lost 7 bases and J lost 2 bases. CDR3 protein: CSGGSGNLQETQYF. In DNA, the CDR3 is TGCAGCGGCGGTAGCGGGAACCTACAAGAGACCCAGTACTTC.

The V and J genes are TRBV19 and TRBJ1-2, with D uncertain. The CDR3 totals 14 residues. Trimming removed 4 bases from V and 8 bases from J, with 17 bases in between. The germline CDR1 and CDR2 sequences are LNHDA and SQIVND (reference sequence). The CDR3 reads CASSTFGPTAGYTF. CDR3 nucleotides: TGTGCCAGTAGTACATTCGGCCCGACCGCCGGCTACACCTTC.

The chain is built from TRBV7-9 and TRBJ2-1; 7 nucleotides agree with TRBD2. This CDR3 contains 18 residues. Germline V gives CDR1 SEHNR, CDR2 FQNEAQ (reference sequence). J lost 7 bases, V lost 0 bases, and 15 bases had no gene match. CDR3 DNA: TGTGCCAGCAGCTTAGCGCGTCGTTCTGTGGGAGGGCATAATGAGCAGTTCTTC. The encoded protein is CASSLARRSVGGHNEQFF.

The chain carries TRBV5-4 and TRBJ2-3; tentatively, D is TRBD1 (5 bases). V was clipped by 0 bases and J by 2 bases, with 10 bases between them. The CDR3 spans 15 residues. CDR1 SGHNT and CDR2 YYREEE come from the germline V gene (reference sequence). For the CDR3, the DNA is TGTGCCAGCAGCTTGGGGCAGGGTAACACAGATACGCAGTATTTT. Translating gives CASSLGQGNTDTQYF.

The chain couples TRBV28 to TRBJ2-3; D remains ambiguous. CDR3 size: 14 residues. From germline, CDR1 is MDHEN and CDR2 SYDVKM. Trimming took 7 bases from V and 4 from J, leaving 15 bases between them. CDR3 in amino acids: CASIPPGMADTQYF. DNA of the CDR3: TGTGCCAGCATCCCCCCCGGCATGGCAGATACGCAGTATTTT.

V gene TRBV28 combines with J gene TRBJ1-3; no reliable D call. Deletions cut 5 bases from V and 2 bases from J, with 7 bases between. Germline V gene data show CDR1 as MDHEN and CDR2 as SYDVKM. This CDR3 is built from 13 residues. CDR3 sequence: CASSRAAGNTIYF. DNA of the CDR3: TGTGCCAGCAGTCGTGCGGCTGGAAACACCATATATTTT.